These 23 T cell receptor beta chains were all obtained from the same sample, sequenced in a study of blood T cell repertoires in COVID-19. TCRdb's copy holds only in-frame clones and misses some; the assay was immunoSEQ multiplex PCR. The sample has under 400,000 clones, around 88% seen once. Sequenced: peripheral blood. These receptors all stem from a woman in her 30s with COVID-19, enrolled during active disease.

The V call is TRBV18, the J call TRBJ2-1; 9 bases are a match to TRBD2. Unmatched junction bases numbered 8, after V lost 0 bases and J lost 5 bases. Germline values: CDR1 KGHSH, CDR2 LQKENI. The CDR3 consists of 17 residues. This CDR3 reads CASSPPKLAGGDNEQFF. DNA of the CDR3: TGTGCCAGCTCACCACCAAAACTTGCGGGGGGGGACAATGAGCAGTTCTTC.

This chain uses TRBV19 with TRBJ2-7; TRBD2 matches at 7 bases. V lost 5 bases, J lost 7 bases, and 5 bases stayed unmatched. This CDR3 has 12 amino acids. Looked up from germline, CDR1 is LNHDA and CDR2 is SQIVND (reference sequence). DNA for the CDR3: TGTGCCAGTAGTGCCGCGGGGGTGGAGCAGTACTTC. It is translated as CASSAAGVEQYF.

This sequence joins TRBV4-2 and TRBJ1-4; D not resolved. V lost 0 bases and J lost 3, with 14 bases in between. The CDR3 totals 17 residues. Germline V gene sequence: CDR1 LGHNA, CDR2 YNFKEQ. The CDR3 loop is CASSQDRTTSANEKLFF. The CDR3 nucleotides are TGTGCCAGCAGCCAAGATCGAACGACATCGGCTAATGAAAAACTGTTTTTT.

This CDR3 reads CASSPDRGSNGYTF. CDR3 sequence (DNA): TGCGCCAGCAGCCCGGACAGGGGGTCGAATGGCTACACCTTC. J is TRBJ1-2 and V is TRBV5-1, with 10 bases lining up with TRBD1. Trimming took 4 bases from V and 6 from J; bases not matched to a gene: 6. The CDR3 has 14 amino acids. The germline V gene has CDR1 SGHRS and CDR2 YFSETQ.

The chain recombines TRBV19 with TRBJ1-2; D uncertain. Trimming left V 5 bases short and J 1 base short, with 8 bases between. This CDR3 is built from 13 residues. Germline V gene lookup returns CDR1 LNHDA and CDR2 SQIVND (reference sequence). CDR3 bases: TGTGCCAGTAGTCAACAGTATAACTATGGCTACACCTTC. Protein product: CASSQQYNYGYTF.

V usage is TRBV3-1 (or the pseudogene TRBV3-2) and J usage is TRBJ1-2; 7 bases agree with TRBD1. The CDR3 is 11 amino acids. Germline loops: CDR1 LGHDT, CDR2 YNNKEL (reference sequence). V shed 8 bases and J 8 bases; nucleotides not matched to a gene: 5. The CDR3 nucleotides are TGTGCCAGCCGATCACAGGGGGGCTACACCTTC. It translates to CASRSQGGYTF.

This chain joins TRBV7-9 and TRBJ1-3; D gene ambiguous. V shed 1 base and J shed 6 bases, with 13 bases lying between them. The germline gives CDR1 SEHNR, CDR2 FQNEAQ (reference sequence). The CDR3 sequence is 15 residues long. The CDR3 bases are TGTGCCAGCAGCTTAGGGCCAGGCCCCGAAAACACCATATATTTT. Translation gives CASSLGPGPENTIYF. The full variable domain, completed using reference TRBV7-9 and TRBJ1-3, is DTGVSQNPRHKITKRGQNVTFRCDPISEHNRLYWYRQTLGQGPEFLTYFQNEAQLEKSRLLSDRFSAERPKGSFSTLEIQRTEQGDSAMYLCASSLGPGPENTIYFGEGSWLTVV.

The chain combines TRBV28 with TRBJ1-2, with 7 bases that match TRBD1. Per the germline V gene, CDR1 is MDHEN and CDR2 is SYDVKM. The V gene end was trimmed by 6 bases and the J gene end by 0 bases; junction bases not matched to a gene: 10. This CDR3 spans 16 amino acids. The DNA of the CDR3 is TGTGCCAGCAGGTTCAATAACAGGGGAGCTAACTATGGCTACACCTTC. Protein product: CASRFNNRGANYGYTF.

The chain joins TRBV29-1 to TRBJ2-7; no definite D call. This CDR3 comprises 13 residues. V dropped 1 base and J dropped 9 bases, with 16 bases sitting between them. Germline-derived CDR1 and CDR2 are SQVTM and ANQGSEA. CDR3 in amino acids: CSVEALGERAQYF. CDR3 nucleotides: TGCAGCGTTGAAGCCTTAGGCGAGCGCGCGCAGTACTTC.

J is TRBJ2-1 and V is TRBV7-9; 12 bases line up with TRBD2. This CDR3 region has 18 residues. With V trimmed by 5 bases and J by 0 bases, 8 bases remained unmatched. CDR1 and CDR2 (germline): SEHNR, FQNEAQ (reference sequence). The CDR3 spells CASSRLTSGGHSYNEQFF. In DNA, the CDR3 is TGTGCCAGCAGCCGACTGACTAGCGGGGGACACTCCTACAATGAGCAGTTCTTC.

The genes are TRBV4-1 and TRBJ1-5; D unresolved. Trimming left V 0 bases short and J 1 base short, with 16 bases between. The CDR3 has 18 amino acids. CDR1 and CDR2 from the germline V gene are MGHRA and YSYEKL. CDR3 residues: CASSQEYRGYLSNQPQHF. In nucleotides, the CDR3 is TGCGCCAGCAGCCAAGAGTATCGGGGTTATCTCAGCAATCAGCCCCAGCATTTT.

This clone was found a few times. The chain joins TRBV11-2 to TRBJ1-2; TRBD1 aligns across 7 bases. Germline lookup yields CDR1 SGHAT and CDR2 FQNNGV. This CDR3 is 16 amino acids long. Trimming cost V 5 bases and J 4 bases; bases outside gene matches: 13. CDR3 residues: CASSPRTGAALYGYTF. For the CDR3, the DNA is TGTGCCAGCAGCCCCAGGACAGGCGCCGCGCTCTATGGCTACACCTTC. Looking up the rest from reference TRBV11-2 and TRBJ1-2 gives the full variable domain: EAGVAQSPRYKIIEKRQSVAFWCNPISGHATLYWYQQILGQGPKLLIQFQNNGVVDDSQLPKDRFSAERLKGVDSTLKIQPAKLEDSAVYLCASSPRTGAALYGYTFGSGTRLTVV.

This chain joins TRBV6-5 and TRBJ1-1; D may be TRBD1 (5 bases). V was clipped by 4 bases and J by 0 bases, with 12 bases between them. CDR1 is MNHEY and CDR2 is SVGAGI in the germline V gene. CDR3 length equals 15 residues. The CDR3 protein is CASSWGSNMNTEAFF. The CDR3 DNA reads TGTGCCAGCAGTTGGGGCAGCAATATGAACACTGAAGCTTTCTTT.

The chain uses TRBV2 and TRBJ1-6, with 7 bases that match TRBD1. This CDR3 comprises 15 residues. Germline CDR1 and CDR2: SNHLY and FYNNEI. The J segment lost 9 bases and the V segment lost 7 bases, leaving 12 bases of the junction unmatched. In DNA, the CDR3 is TGTGCCAGCAAAAGACAGGGCCCGTCGGGTTCACCCCTCCACTTT. This encodes CASKRQGPSGSPLHF.

This chain joins TRBV7-9 and TRBJ1-4; D not certain. From germline, CDR1 is SEHNR and CDR2 FQNEAQ (reference sequence). This CDR3 comprises 17 residues. The V and J ends lost 2 bases and 8 bases respectively, with 21 bases between them. The CDR3 coding sequence is TGTGCCAGCAGCTTACAAGGAGGCCCGGGGATTGAGGAAAAACTGTTTTTT. Its translation: CASSLQGGPGIEEKLFF.

V gene TRBV6-5 combines with J gene TRBJ1-4; a possible D gene is TRBD1 (5 bases). V was shortened by 7 bases and J by 6 bases, with 18 bases between the two germline ends. Germline V gene sequence: CDR1 MNHEY, CDR2 SVGAGI. The CDR3 consists of 15 residues. The chain's CDR3 is CASIPGAARYEKLFF. The CDR3 bases are TGTGCCAGCATTCCTGGGGCAGCCAGGTATGAAAAACTGTTTTTT.

This chain links TRBV24-1 with TRBJ2-7; D call uncertain. The CDR3 loop spans 12 amino acids. Germline CDR1 and CDR2: KGHDR and SFDVKD. V gave up 5 bases and J gave up 1 base, with 5 bases separating them. Written as DNA, the CDR3 is TGTGCCACCAGTGGCGGATCCTACGAGCAGTACTTC. Residues: CATSGGSYEQYF.

This chain links TRBV6-6 with TRBJ2-3, with D possibly being TRBD2 (6 bases). This CDR3 has 16 amino acids. V shed 2 bases and J shed 6 bases, with 18 bases lying between them. The germline CDR1 and CDR2 sequences are MNHNY and SVGAGI (reference sequence). CDR3 sequence reads: CASSYGTGRRGDTQYF. CDR3 nucleotide sequence: TGTGCCAGCAGTTACGGTACGGGGCGGAGGGGTGATACGCAGTATTTT.

The chain has TRBV7-9 and TRBJ2-3, with 7 bases identical to TRBD2. V gave up 3 bases and J gave up 1 base; unmatched junction bases: 1. The germline gives CDR1 SEHNR, CDR2 FQNEAQ (reference sequence). This CDR3 has 14 amino acids. Here the CDR3 DNA reads TGTGCCAGCAGCTTTACTAGCGGCACAGATACGCAGTATTTT. Translating gives CASSFTSGTDTQYF.

This chain's CDR3 is CATSEPKQGADTEAFF. The CDR3 DNA reads TGTGCCACCAGTGAACCAAAACAGGGGGCGGATACTGAAGCTTTCTTT. The chain carries TRBV24-1 and TRBJ1-1; TRBD1 matches at 9 bases. Germline V lookup: CDR1 KGHDR, CDR2 SFDVKD. J gave up 5 bases and V 4 bases, and 10 bases lay outside the gene matches. The CDR3 totals 16 residues.

The V gene is TRBV6-5, the J gene TRBJ2-2; D remains ambiguous. CDR3 length equals 12 residues. Trimming pared 6 bases from V and 6 bases from J, leaving 8 bases between. CDR1 and CDR2 (germline): MNHEY, SVGAGI. The CDR3, as DNA: TGTGCCAGCAGCCCCCGGGCCGGGGAGCTGTTTTTT. Protein product: CASSPRAGELFF.

CDR3 in amino acids: CASSRRQGVQETQYF. In DNA form, the CDR3 reads TGTGCCAGCAGCAGACGACAGGGGGTACAAGAGACCCAGTACTTC. The J gene is TRBJ2-5, the V gene TRBV7-9, with 9 bases fitting TRBD1. Losses at the gene ends were 5 bases for V and 2 bases for J; bases not matched to a gene: 6. The CDR3 runs to 15 residues. CDR1 SEHNR and CDR2 FQNEAQ come from the germline V gene (reference sequence).

This sequence joins TRBV2 and TRBJ1-1; tentatively, D is TRBD1 (6 bases). Per germline, CDR1 SNHLY and CDR2 FYNNEI. CDR3 length: 14 residues. V shed 5 bases and J shed 4 bases, with 14 bases lying between them. The CDR3 sequence is CASSTRGGGTEAFF. The DNA for the CDR3 is TGTGCCAGCAGTACCCGAGGGGGGGGCACTGAAGCTTTCTTT.